The clone carrying this T cell receptor (beta chain) showed up just a few times. This CDR3 contains 16 residues. The germline CDR1 and CDR2 sequences are DFQATT and SNEGSKA (reference sequence). The ends were cut back, 2 bases at V and 2 bases at J, with 18 bases in the middle. This record comes from a study of blood T cells in healthy people across ages. Next came a second PCR, run for about 7 to 12 cycles, which used a sample-barcoded 5' primer along with a J-beta primer mix. Each cDNA molecule received a tag from a template-switch adaptor that had 12 random nucleotides. TCRdb ran MiXCR on the 5' RACE reads and lists one entry per CDR3 protein. The top ten clones hold around 8% of a sample with more than 1.4 million distinct CDR3 sequences, 35% to 45% of them seen once.

This receptor was obtained from a woman between 18 and 29 years old in good health. This chain links TRBV20-1 with TRBJ2-5, with D maybe TRBD2 (7 bases). Sequencing was carried out using blood. CDR3 sequence reads: CSARRGAGPPQETQYF. As DNA, the CDR3 is TGCAGTGCTAGACGGGGGGCGGGCCCCCCGCAAGAGACCCAGTACTTC.